This T cell receptor beta chain comes out of a study of cytomegalovirus exposure and HLA in healthy donors. Germline loops: CDR1 LGHNA, CDR2 YNFKEQ. V lost 0 bases and J 6 bases, leaving 9 bases between the germline ends. This CDR3 contains 14 residues. PCR amplification relied on 60 Vbeta primers (plus 13 Jbeta primers). Sequencing used immunoSEQ multiplex PCR; TCRdb keeps in-frame clones, though not all of them. The table records 150,000 or so clones, about three quarters of them present only once. The receptor was derived from a man aged 25 to 40 in good health and CMV-seropositive. The rearrangement joins TRBV4-2 to TRBJ1-5, with D tentatively TRBD1 (5 bases). Sequencing was done on a sample of PBMCs. The CDR3 DNA sequence: TGTGCCAGCAGCCAAGACAGGGTGGGTCAGCCCCAGCATTTT. Its translation: CASSQDRVGQPQHF.